A selection of T cell receptor beta chains follows, all from one sample in a study of blood T cell repertoires in COVID-19. Some clones are missing from TCRdb's copy, which holds only in-frame ones; the method was immunoSEQ multiplex PCR. The sample has approximately 100,000 clones, more than 85% seen once. The sequencing sample was made of peripheral blood. Receptors were obtained from a man in his fifties or sixties with acute or convalescent COVID-19. CDR3s include the opening cysteine and the closing phenylalanine or tryptophan. Fields, in order: V gene, J gene, CDR3 length, CDR3 protein.

V: TRBV5-1; J: TRBJ1-5; length: 15; CDR3: CASSLGDRDNQPQHF
V: TRBV19; J: TRBJ1-1; length: 16; CDR3: CASSIGGGRGNTEAFF
V: TRBV6-5; J: TRBJ1-2; length: 14; CDR3: CASSQSRGGYGYTF
V: TRBV14; J: TRBJ2-1; length: 16; CDR3: CASSPHGGSSYNEQFF
V: TRBV10-1; J: TRBJ2-1; length: 15; CDR3: CASSVSRVTYNEQFF
V: TRBV15; J: TRBJ1-1; length: 16; CDR3: CATQLAIGEMNTEAFF
V: TRBV5-8; J: TRBJ2-2; length: 17; CDR3: CASSFVSGVLGTGELFF
V: TRBV5-4; J: TRBJ1-2; length: 15; CDR3: CASSLRGVTNYGYTF
V: TRBV7-9; J: TRBJ1-5; length: 13; CDR3: CASSLDSGQPQHF
V: TRBV24-1; J: TRBJ1-2; length: 16; CDR3: CATSDLPGQGAGGYTF
V: TRBV5-4; J: TRBJ2-7; length: 14; CDR3: CAYFYPYRGREQYF
V: TRBV27; J: TRBJ2-2; length: 15; CDR3: CASRGKAGLSGELFF
V: TRBV5-1; J: TRBJ2-1; length: 16; CDR3: CASSRSGLAGAGEQFF
V: TRBV19; J: TRBJ2-7; length: 15; CDR3: CASSLPGLAAYEQYF
V: TRBV28; J: TRBJ1-1; length: 15; CDR3: CASSPRGGPNTEAFF
V: TRBV24-1; J: TRBJ2-2; length: 13; CDR3: CATAGEGTGELFF
V: TRBV7-6; J: TRBJ2-1; length: 17; CDR3: CASSTRLAGALRNEQFF
V: TRBV12-3/TRBV12-4; J: TRBJ1-1; length: 13; CDR3: CASSLGGWTEAFF
V: TRBV7-9; J: TRBJ1-2; length: 14; CDR3: CASSLARQGHGYTF
V: TRBV28; J: TRBJ1-5; length: 15; CDR3: CASSLSQGTNQPQHF
V: TRBV5-1; J: TRBJ2-2; length: 13; CDR3: CASNPDSLGELFF
V: TRBV7-9; J: TRBJ1-1; length: 16; CDR3: CASSTRDRGLYTEAFF
V: TRBV30; J: TRBJ2-5; length: 15; CDR3: CAWSLGGISQETQYF
V: TRBV30; J: TRBJ2-1; length: 13; CDR3: CAWSPGTGVEQFF
V: TRBV30; J: TRBJ2-2; length: 13; CDR3: CAWRQGGTGELFF
V: TRBV4-2; J: TRBJ1-6; length: 11; CDR3: CASLGGGPLHF
V: TRBV2; J: TRBJ1-6; length: 15; CDR3: CASSDLVPGDSPLHF
V: TRBV7-8; J: TRBJ2-3; length: 14; CDR3: CASTQLLLTDTQYF
V: TRBV4-2; J: TRBJ2-5; length: 14; CDR3: CASSPRGGQETQYF
V: TRBV5-8; J: TRBJ2-4; length: 12; CDR3: CASSWPGDIQYF
V: TRBV3-1/TRBV3-2; J: TRBJ2-2; length: 17; CDR3: CASSRTAGGLDTGELFF